A selection of T cell receptor beta chains follows, all from one sample in a study of blood T cell repertoires in COVID-19. Profiling relied on immunoSEQ multiplex PCR, and the TCRdb table lists in-frame clones only, not all of them. The sample carries 200,000 to 250,000 clones, roughly four fifths recorded once. Material: peripheral blood. The receptors were sampled from a woman aged 50 to 65 with acute or convalescent COVID-19. Both conserved end residues are part of each CDR3. Fields, in order: clone size, J gene, V gene, CDR3 length, D gene, CDR3 protein, CDR3 DNA. D genes are given only for firm matches. Size is omitted from some rows. Given values are once, few, many or a class for expanded clones.

NA,TRBJ2-5,TRBV29-1,16,TRBD1,CSVEGARTGAKETQYF,TGCAGCGTTGAGGGGGCGAGGACAGGGGCAAAAGAGACCCAGTACTTC
NA,TRBJ1-1,TRBV7-2,13,TRBD1,CASSSRTGTEAFF,TGTGCCAGCAGCTCTCGGACAGGCACTGAAGCTTTCTTT
NA,TRBJ1-1,TRBV5-6,14,NA,CASSVVGGYTEAFF,TGTGCCAGCAGCGTTGTGGGGGGGTACACTGAAGCTTTCTTT
few,TRBJ1-6,TRBV30,13,TRBD1,CAWRGTDNSPLHF,TGTGCCTGGAGAGGGACAGATAATTCACCCCTCCACTTT
NA,TRBJ1-1,TRBV4-3,17,NA,CASSQDYNRAMNTEAFF,TGCGCCAGCAGCCAAGATTATAACAGGGCCATGAACACTGAAGCTTTCTTT
once,TRBJ2-1,TRBV7-8,15,NA,CASTKRGREYNEQFF,TGTGCCAGCACCAAAAGGGGGAGAGAGTACAATGAGCAGTTCTTC
NA,TRBJ2-1,TRBV19,13,NA,CASSGVSQGEQFF,TGTGCCAGTAGTGGTGTCTCCCAGGGTGAGCAGTTCTTC
few,TRBJ1-3,TRBV6-2/TRBV6-3,12,NA,CASSYGTTTIYF,TGTGCCAGCAGTTACGGAACTACCACCATATATTTT
NA,TRBJ2-7,TRBV2,14,TRBD2,CASSDAGGTYEQYF,TGTGCCAGCAGTGACGCGGGGGGAACCTACGAGCAGTACTTC
NA,TRBJ2-7,TRBV5-1,15,NA,CASSLATSIAYEQYF,TGCGCCAGCAGCTTGGCCACAAGTATCGCCTACGAGCAGTACTTC
NA,TRBJ1-5,TRBV24-1,15,TRBD1,CATASGTGNHQPQHF,TGTGCCACCGCCTCCGGGACAGGGAATCATCAGCCCCAGCATTTT
NA,TRBJ1-2,TRBV30,12,NA,CAWSKLGDGYTF,TGTGCCTGGTCGAAGTTAGGGGATGGCTACACCTTC
once,TRBJ2-1,TRBV12-2,18,NA,CASRLTGLAGGKENEQFF,TGTGCAAGTCGCTTAACAGGACTAGCGGGAGGTAAGGAGAATGAGCAGTTCTTC
NA,TRBJ2-3,TRBV7-3,15,NA,CASSLTGTRADTQYF,TGTGCCAGCAGCTTAACAGGGACTCGGGCAGATACGCAGTATTTT
once,TRBJ2-1,TRBV7-2,13,TRBD2,CASGASGDNEQFF,TGTGCCAGCGGGGCTAGCGGGGACAATGAGCAGTTCTTC
NA,TRBJ2-4,TRBV7-2,15,NA,CASSLGGQAGNIQYF,TGTGCCAGCAGCTTAGGAGGGCAGGCTGGGAACATTCAGTACTTC
once,TRBJ2-2,TRBV28,13,NA,CASSRGNTGELFF,TGTGCCAGCAGTAGGGGGAACACCGGGGAGCTGTTTTTT
NA,TRBJ2-3,TRBV28,17,TRBD2,CASSRGLAGVTTDTQYF,TGTGCCAGCAGTCGTGGACTAGCGGGGGTAACCACAGATACGCAGTATTTT
NA,TRBJ1-1,TRBV28,13,NA,CASSPRQLTEAFF,TGTGCCAGCAGTCCCCGACAGTTAACTGAAGCTTTCTTT
once,TRBJ1-1,TRBV27,14,NA,CASSYQGWNTEAFF,TGTGCCAGCAGTTACCAGGGGTGGAACACTGAAGCTTTCTTT
few,TRBJ1-1,TRBV3-1/TRBV3-2,15,NA,CASSPSRDGGTEAFF,TGTGCCAGCAGCCCCAGTCGGGACGGGGGGACTGAAGCTTTCTTT
NA,TRBJ2-3,TRBV5-4,15,TRBD1,CASSLPGQGSDTQYF,TGTGCCAGCAGCTTACCGGGACAGGGGTCAGATACGCAGTATTTT
NA,TRBJ1-2,TRBV4-1,16,TRBD1,CASSQGDRTRDYGYTF,TGCGCCAGCAGCCAAGGGGACAGGACCAGGGACTATGGCTACACCTTC
few,TRBJ1-1,TRBV20-1,11,NA,CSAAGQTGAFF,TGCAGTGCCGCCGGACAGACTGGGGCTTTCTTT
NA,TRBJ2-7,TRBV19,15,TRBD1,CASSARTGDSYEQYF,TGTGCCAGTAGTGCCCGGACAGGCGACTCCTACGAGCAGTACTTC
NA,TRBJ1-6,TRBV6-1,13,NA,CASRPVFNSPLHF,TGTGCCAGCAGACCGGTCTTTAATTCACCCCTCCACTTT
NA,TRBJ2-1,TRBV10-2,16,TRBD2,CASSLGSGSPYNEQFF,TGCGCCAGCAGTTTAGGCAGCGGGAGTCCCTACAATGAGCAGTTCTTC
once,TRBJ2-5,TRBV7-2,16,TRBD1,CASSLAGTAQQETQYF,TGTGCCAGCAGCTTAGCCGGGACAGCGCAACAAGAGACCCAGTACTTC
NA,TRBJ2-7,TRBV4-1,15,NA,CASSWDFSTSYEQYF,TGCGCCAGCTCCTGGGACTTTTCAACTTCCTACGAGCAGTACTTC
NA,TRBJ1-3,TRBV5-6,17,TRBD1,CASSLTTTGGPGNTIYF,TGTGCCAGCAGCTTGACCACTACAGGGGGCCCTGGAAACACCATATATTTT
NA,TRBJ2-7,TRBV20-1,12,NA,CSASRTTYEQYF,TGCAGTGCTAGTCGGACTACCTACGAGCAGTACTTC
NA,TRBJ2-1,TRBV24-1,16,TRBD2,CATSDRGTSGDNEQFF,TGTGCCACCAGTGATCGCGGGACTAGCGGTGACAATGAGCAGTTCTTC
NA,TRBJ2-5,TRBV5-1,15,NA,CASSLGGASQETQYF,TGCGCCAGCAGCTTGGGTGGGGCCAGCCAAGAGACCCAGTACTTC
NA,TRBJ1-4,TRBV4-1,13,NA,CASSYGRAEKLFF,TGCGCCAGCAGCTACGGCAGGGCTGAAAAACTGTTTTTT
NA,TRBJ2-7,TRBV6-1,16,TRBD2,CASSGGSLSLYYEQYF,TGTGCCAGCAGTGGCGGGAGCCTCTCCCTTTACTACGAGCAGTACTTC
NA,TRBJ2-7,TRBV3-1/TRBV3-2,13,NA,CASSPGTSYEQYF,TGTGCCAGCAGCCCCGGGACATCCTACGAGCAGTACTTC
NA,TRBJ1-5,TRBV10-3,15,NA,CAISESGGANQPQHF,TGTGCCATCAGTGAGTCAGGGGGGGCCAATCAGCCCCAGCATTTT
NA,TRBJ1-2,TRBV5-6,12,NA,CASGPYREGYTF,TGTGCCAGCGGACCTTACAGGGAGGGCTACACCTTC
few,TRBJ2-2,TRBV7-2,13,TRBD2,CASSGGTSRELFF,TGTGCCAGCAGCGGGGGGACTAGCAGGGAGCTGTTTTTT
NA,TRBJ2-1,TRBV5-4,17,NA,CASSGIGSGLSYNEQFF,TGTGCCAGCAGCGGTATTGGGAGCGGGTTGTCCTACAATGAGCAGTTCTTC
once,TRBJ1-5,TRBV6-1,15,NA,CASSEEFGGDQPQHF,TGTGCCAGCAGTGAAGAATTTGGGGGCGATCAGCCCCAGCATTTT
NA,TRBJ2-5,TRBV12-3/TRBV12-4,13,TRBD1,CASSRDSQETQYF,TGTGCCAGCAGCAGGGACAGCCAAGAGACCCAGTACTTC
NA,TRBJ2-1,TRBV9,14,NA,CASSMIGLNNEQFF,TGTGCCAGCAGCATGATCGGACTCAACAATGAGCAGTTCTTC
NA,TRBJ1-1,TRBV30,12,NA,CAWSVLRTEAFF,TGTGCCTGGAGTGTACTCAGGACTGAAGCTTTCTTT
NA,TRBJ2-5,TRBV6-6,16,TRBD2,CASSYKKRGNQETQYF,TGTGCCAGCAGTTACAAAAAGCGGGGTAACCAAGAGACCCAGTACTTC
few,TRBJ2-5,TRBV20-1,14,NA,CSASRGEGQETQYF,TGCAGTGCTAGTAGGGGGGAGGGCCAAGAGACCCAGTACTTC
NA,TRBJ1-6,TRBV18,14,TRBD1,CASSPGDRVSPLHF,TGTGCCAGCTCACCCGGGGACAGGGTATCACCCCTCCACTTT
NA,TRBJ2-1,TRBV5-5,15,TRBD1,CASSFRGQGYNEQFF,TGTGCCAGCAGCTTCCGGGGACAGGGCTACAATGAGCAGTTCTTC
NA,TRBJ1-2,TRBV13,13,TRBD1,CASSRTGNYGYTF,TGTGCCAGCAGCAGGACAGGTAACTATGGCTACACCTTC
NA,TRBJ2-7,TRBV19,14,TRBD2,CASSIDPGGYEQYF,TGTGCCAGTAGTATAGATCCGGGGGGTTACGAGCAGTACTTC
NA,TRBJ2-1,TRBV28,18,TRBD2,CASTPGLAGESSYNEQFF,TGTGCCAGCACCCCGGGACTAGCGGGAGAGTCGTCCTACAATGAGCAGTTCTTC
NA,TRBJ2-1,TRBV5-1,16,TRBD2,CASSLGQGGAYNEQFF,TGCGCCAGCAGCTTGGGGCAGGGAGGGGCGTACAATGAGCAGTTCTTC
NA,TRBJ1-5,TRBV20-1,17,TRBD1,CSASGGTGPPSNQPQHF,TGCAGTGCTAGTGGGGGGACAGGCCCTCCTAGCAATCAGCCCCAGCATTTT
NA,TRBJ2-1,TRBV27,13,NA,CASSPRSYNEQFF,TGTGCCAGCAGTCCTAGGTCTTACAATGAGCAGTTCTTC
NA,TRBJ1-4,TRBV28,15,TRBD1,CASMSGQGNEEKLFF,TGTGCCAGCATGTCGGGACAGGGGAACGAGGAAAAACTGTTTTTT